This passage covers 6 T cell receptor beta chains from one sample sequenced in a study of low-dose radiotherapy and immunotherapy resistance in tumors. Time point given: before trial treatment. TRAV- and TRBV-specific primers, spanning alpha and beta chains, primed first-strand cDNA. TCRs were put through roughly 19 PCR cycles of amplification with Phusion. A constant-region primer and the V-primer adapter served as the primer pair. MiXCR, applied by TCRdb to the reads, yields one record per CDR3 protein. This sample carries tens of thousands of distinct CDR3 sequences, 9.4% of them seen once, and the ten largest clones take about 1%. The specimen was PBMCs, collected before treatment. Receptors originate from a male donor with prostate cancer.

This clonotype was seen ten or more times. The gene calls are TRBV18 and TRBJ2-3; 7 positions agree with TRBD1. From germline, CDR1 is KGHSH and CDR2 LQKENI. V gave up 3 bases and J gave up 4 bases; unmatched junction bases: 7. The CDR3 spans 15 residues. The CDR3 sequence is CASSPLQGNADTQYF. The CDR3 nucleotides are TGTGCCAGCTCACCGCTACAGGGGAACGCAGATACGCAGTATTTT.

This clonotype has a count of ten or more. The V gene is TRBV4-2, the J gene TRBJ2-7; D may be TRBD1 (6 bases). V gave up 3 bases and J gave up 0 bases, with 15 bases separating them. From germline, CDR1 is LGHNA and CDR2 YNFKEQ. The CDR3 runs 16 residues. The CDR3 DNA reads TGTGCCAGCAGCCAGGACCTGACGGACAGCTCCTACGAGCAGTACTTC. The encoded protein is CASSQDLTDSSYEQYF.

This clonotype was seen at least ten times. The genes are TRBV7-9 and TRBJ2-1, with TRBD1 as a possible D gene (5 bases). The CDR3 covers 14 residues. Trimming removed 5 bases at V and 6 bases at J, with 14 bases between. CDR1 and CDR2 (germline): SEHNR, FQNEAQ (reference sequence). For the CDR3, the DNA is TGTGCCAGCAGCCCCCTAGGGGTCGGCAATGAGCAGTTCTTC. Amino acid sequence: CASSPLGVGNEQFF.

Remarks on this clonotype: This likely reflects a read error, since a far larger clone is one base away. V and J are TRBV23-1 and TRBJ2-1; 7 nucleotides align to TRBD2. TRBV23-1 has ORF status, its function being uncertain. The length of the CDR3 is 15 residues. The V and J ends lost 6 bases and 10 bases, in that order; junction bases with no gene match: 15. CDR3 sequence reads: CASSQEAAGLMEQFF. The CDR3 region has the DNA TGCGCCAGCAGCCAAGAGGCAGCGGGACTTATGGAGCAGTTCTTC.

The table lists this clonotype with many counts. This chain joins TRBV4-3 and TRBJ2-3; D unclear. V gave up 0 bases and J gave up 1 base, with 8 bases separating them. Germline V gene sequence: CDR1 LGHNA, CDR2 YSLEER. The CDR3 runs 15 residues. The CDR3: CASSQDALGTDTQYF. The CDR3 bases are TGCGCCAGCAGCCAAGATGCCCTCGGCACAGATACGCAGTATTTT.

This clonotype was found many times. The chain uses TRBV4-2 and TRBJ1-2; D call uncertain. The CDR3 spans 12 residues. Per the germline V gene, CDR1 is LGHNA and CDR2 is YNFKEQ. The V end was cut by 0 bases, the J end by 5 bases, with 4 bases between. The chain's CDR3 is CASSQDAYGYTF. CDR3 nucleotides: TGTGCCAGCAGCCAAGACGCTTATGGCTACACCTTC.